The clone carrying this TCR beta chain has just a few counts. Its antigen is undetermined. The CDR3 covers 16 residues. V lost 5 bases and J lost 6; bases outside the gene matches: 9. Germline CDR1 reads SGHVS; CDR2 reads FQNEAQ. This record belongs to a study of T cells after yellow fever vaccination. Study conclusions and caveats: After the booster, over 95% of CD4 and 88% of CD8 primary-response clones were re-detected.

TCRdb analysed the 5' RACE reads with MiXCR anew, one entry per CDR3 protein. Counted here are 300,000 to 400,000 distinct CDR3 sequences, 8.7% occurring once; the ten biggest clones make up approximately 18%. This receptor was taken from a man aged 18 to 29 who received the YFV17D yellow fever vaccine. V is TRBV7-8 and J is TRBJ2-2, with 10 bases lining up with TRBD2. The material was PBMCs, obtained on the day of the first yellow fever vaccination. CDR3 nucleotide sequence: TGTGCCAGCAGCACTACCGGGACTAGCGACCCCGGGGAGCTGTTTTTT. Translated: CASSTTGTSDPGELFF.